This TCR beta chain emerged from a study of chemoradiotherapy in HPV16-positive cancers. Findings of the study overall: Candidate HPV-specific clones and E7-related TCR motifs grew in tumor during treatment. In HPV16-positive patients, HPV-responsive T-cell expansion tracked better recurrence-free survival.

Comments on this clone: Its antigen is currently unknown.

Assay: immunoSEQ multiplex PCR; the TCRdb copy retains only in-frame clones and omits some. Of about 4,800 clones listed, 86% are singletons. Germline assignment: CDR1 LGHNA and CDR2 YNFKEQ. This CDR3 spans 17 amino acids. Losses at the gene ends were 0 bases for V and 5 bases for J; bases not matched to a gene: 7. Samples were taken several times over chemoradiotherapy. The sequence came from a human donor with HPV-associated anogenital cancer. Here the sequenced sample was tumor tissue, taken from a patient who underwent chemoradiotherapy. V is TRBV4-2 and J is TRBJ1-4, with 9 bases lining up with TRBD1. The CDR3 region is CASSQEGLGTGNEKLFF. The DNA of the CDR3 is TGTGCCAGCAGCCAAGAGGGGCTGGGGACAGGGAATGAAAAACTGTTTTTT.